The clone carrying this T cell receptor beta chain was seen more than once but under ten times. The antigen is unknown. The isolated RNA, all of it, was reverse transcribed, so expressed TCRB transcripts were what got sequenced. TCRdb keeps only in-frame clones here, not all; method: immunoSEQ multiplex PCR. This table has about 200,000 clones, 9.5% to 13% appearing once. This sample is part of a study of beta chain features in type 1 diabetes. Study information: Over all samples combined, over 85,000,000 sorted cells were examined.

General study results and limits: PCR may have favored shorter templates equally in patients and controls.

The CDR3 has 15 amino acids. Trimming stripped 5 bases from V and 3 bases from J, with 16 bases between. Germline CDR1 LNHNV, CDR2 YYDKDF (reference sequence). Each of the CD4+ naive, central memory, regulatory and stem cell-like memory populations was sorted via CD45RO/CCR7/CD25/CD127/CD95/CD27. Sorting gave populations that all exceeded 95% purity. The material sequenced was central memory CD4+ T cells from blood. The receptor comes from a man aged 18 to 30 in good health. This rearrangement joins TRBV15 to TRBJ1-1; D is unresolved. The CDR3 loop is CATSVKTRWDTEAFF. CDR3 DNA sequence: TGTGCCACCAGCGTGAAGACACGGTGGGACACTGAAGCTTTCTTT.